This TCR beta chain was captured in a study of tumor and adjacent non-tumor tissue in lung cancer. Study information: The patients, 10 to 11 men and five or six women, were roughly 30 to 76 with stage I to III disease. Study results and limitations: Significantly higher TCR diversity was found in tumor than normal lung. Tumor repertoires had a smaller top 100 clone share than normal lung.

The template was RNA from unsorted bulk tissue. Points on this clonotype: Its antigen remains unknown. The junction departs from germline at one end; a sequencing error may be responsible.

The CDR3 length is 14 residues. Germline CDR1 DFQATT, CDR2 SNEGSKA (reference sequence). TCRbeta libraries were built with three rounds of nested PCR, modified from ARM-PCR. TCRdb itself ran the multiplex PCR reads through MiXCR, one entry per CDR3 protein. The table has approximately 90,000 distinct CDR3 sequences, around 71% seen once; the top ten hold 15% to 20%. The chain uses TRBV20-1 and TRBJ2-1; D unclear. Input material: lung tumor tissue. The clonotype comes from a man in his 60s with non-small cell lung cancer. CDR3 protein: CTARLSSSYNEQFF. The CDR3 DNA follows: TGCACTGCTAGACTGTCGAGCTCCTACAATGAGCAGTTCTTC.